This T cell receptor (beta chain) emerged from a study of T cells in Graves' hyperthyroidism and ophthalmopathy. A lack of ophthalmopathy progression within 18 months defined stable Graves' hyperthyroidism. The hyperthyroidism patients had all been newly diagnosed, and their disease duration was under 2 months. Their ages ranged from 18 to 65 years. Uncontrolled infection, other autoimmune disease, pregnancy or lactation disqualified patients from enrolment. The source material, RNA transcripts, was used to amplify TCR beta CDR3 regions. First-round RT-PCR targeting the TCR CDR3 was performed with the HTBI primer set. TCRdb used MiXCR to reprocess the multiplex PCR reads, holding one entry per CDR3 protein. The sample shows about 550,000 distinct CDR3 sequences, roughly 20% of them seen only once. This clonotype came up many times. Unmatched junction bases numbered 10, after V lost 0 bases and J lost 1 base. CDR1 SGHAT and CDR2 FQNNGV come from the germline V gene. CDR3 size: 18 residues.

The sequenced material came from blood. V and J are TRBV11-2 and TRBJ1-1, with 8 bases identical to TRBD1. This clonotype was obtained from a man between 18 and 29 years old with Graves' hyperthyroidism. The CDR3 DNA reads TGTGCCAGCAGCTTAGATCAGGGGGCGTATACGGGGAACACTGAAGCTTTCTTT. Amino acid sequence: CASSLDQGAYTGNTEAFF.